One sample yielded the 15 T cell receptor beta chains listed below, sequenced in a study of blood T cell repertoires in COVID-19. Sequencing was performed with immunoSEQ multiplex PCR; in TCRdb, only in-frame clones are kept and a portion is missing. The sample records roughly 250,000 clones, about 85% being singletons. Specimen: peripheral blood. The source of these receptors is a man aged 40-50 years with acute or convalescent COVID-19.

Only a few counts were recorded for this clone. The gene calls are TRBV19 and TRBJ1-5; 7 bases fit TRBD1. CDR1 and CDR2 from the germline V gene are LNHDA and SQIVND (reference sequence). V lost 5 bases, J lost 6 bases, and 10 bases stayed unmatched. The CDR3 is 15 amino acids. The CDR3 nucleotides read TGTGCCAGTAGTTCCCCACAGGGGTACACTCAGCCCCAGCATTTT. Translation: CASSSPQGYTQPQHF.

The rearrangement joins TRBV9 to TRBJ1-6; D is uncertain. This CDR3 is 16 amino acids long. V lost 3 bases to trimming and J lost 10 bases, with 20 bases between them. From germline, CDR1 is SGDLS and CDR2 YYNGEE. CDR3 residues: CASSASGASSGSPLHF. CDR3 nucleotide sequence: TGTGCCAGCAGCGCCTCCGGAGCCTCCTCTGGGTCACCCCTCCACTTT.

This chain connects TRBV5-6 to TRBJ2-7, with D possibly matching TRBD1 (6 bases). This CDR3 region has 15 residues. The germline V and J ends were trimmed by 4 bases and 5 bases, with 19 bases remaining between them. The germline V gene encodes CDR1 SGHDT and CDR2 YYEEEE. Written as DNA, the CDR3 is TGTGCCAGCAGCCCTGACAGGCTACCACGGGACGAGCAGTACTTC. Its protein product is CASSPDRLPRDEQYF. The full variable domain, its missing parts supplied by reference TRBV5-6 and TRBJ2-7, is DAGVTQSPTHLIKTRGQQVTLRCSPKSGHDTVSWYQQALGQGPQFIFQYYEEEERQRGNFPDRFSGHQFPNYSSELNVNALLLGDSALYLCASSPDRLPRDEQYFGPGTRLTVT.

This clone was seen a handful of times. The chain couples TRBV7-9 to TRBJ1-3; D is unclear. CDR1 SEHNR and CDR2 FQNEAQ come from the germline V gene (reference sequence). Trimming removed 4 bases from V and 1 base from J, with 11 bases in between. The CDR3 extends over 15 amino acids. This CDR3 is CASSSTRISGNTIYF. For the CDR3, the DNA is TGTGCCAGCAGCTCCACGAGGATATCTGGAAACACCATATATTTT.

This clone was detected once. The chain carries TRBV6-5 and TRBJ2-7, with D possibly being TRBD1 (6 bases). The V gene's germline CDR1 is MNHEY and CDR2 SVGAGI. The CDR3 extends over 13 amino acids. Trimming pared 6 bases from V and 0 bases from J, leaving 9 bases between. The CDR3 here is CASRQGFSYEQYF. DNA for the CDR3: TGTGCCAGCAGACAGGGTTTCTCCTACGAGCAGTACTTC.

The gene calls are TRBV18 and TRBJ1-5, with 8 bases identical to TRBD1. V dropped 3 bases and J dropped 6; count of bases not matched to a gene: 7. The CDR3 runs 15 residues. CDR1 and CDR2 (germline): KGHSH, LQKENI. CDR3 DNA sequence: TGTGCCAGCTCACCCGCAGGGGGCGCTGGTCAGCCCCAGCATTTT. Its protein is CASSPAGGAGQPQHF.

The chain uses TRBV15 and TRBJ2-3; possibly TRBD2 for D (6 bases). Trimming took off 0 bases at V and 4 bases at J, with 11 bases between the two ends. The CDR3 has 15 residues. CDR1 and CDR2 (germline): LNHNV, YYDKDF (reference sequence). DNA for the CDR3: TGTGCCACCAGCAGAGATAACGGGGGAGCAGATACGCAGTATTTT. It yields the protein CATSRDNGGADTQYF.

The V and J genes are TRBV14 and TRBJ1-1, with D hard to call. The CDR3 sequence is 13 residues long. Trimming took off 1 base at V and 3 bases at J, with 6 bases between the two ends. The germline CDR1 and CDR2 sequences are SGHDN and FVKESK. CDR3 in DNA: TGTGCCAGCAGCCAAGGGAGGTACACTGAAGCTTTCTTT. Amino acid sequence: CASSQGRYTEAFF. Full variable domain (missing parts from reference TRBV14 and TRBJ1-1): EAGVTQFPSHSVIEKGQTVTLRCDPISGHDNLYWYRRVMGKEIKFLLHFVKESKQDESGMPNNRFLAERTGGTYSTLKVQPAELEDSGVYFCASSQGRYTEAFFGQGTRLTVV.

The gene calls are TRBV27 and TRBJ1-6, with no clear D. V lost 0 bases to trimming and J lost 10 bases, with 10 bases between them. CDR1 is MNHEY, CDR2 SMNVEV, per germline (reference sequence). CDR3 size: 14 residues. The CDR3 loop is CASSLSAGVSPLHF. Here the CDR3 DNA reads TGTGCCAGCAGTTTATCGGCCGGAGTGTCACCCCTCCACTTT.

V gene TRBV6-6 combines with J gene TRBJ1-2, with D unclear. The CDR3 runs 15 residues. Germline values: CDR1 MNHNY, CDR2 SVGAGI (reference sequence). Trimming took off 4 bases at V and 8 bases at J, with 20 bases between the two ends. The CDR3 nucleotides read TGTGCCAGCAGTTTGCGGTTCGGGGTATTCAACGGCTACACCTTC. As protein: CASSLRFGVFNGYTF.

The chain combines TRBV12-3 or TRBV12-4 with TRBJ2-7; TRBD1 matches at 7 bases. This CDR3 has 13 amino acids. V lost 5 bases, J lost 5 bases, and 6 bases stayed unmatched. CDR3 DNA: TGTGCCAGCAGTCGCACGGGACAGCACGAGCAGTACTTC. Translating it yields CASSRTGQHEQYF.

The CDR3 loop is CASSQGGEAFF. The CDR3 DNA reads as TGTGCCAGCAGTCAGGGTGGTGAAGCTTTCTTT. The genes are TRBV12-3 or TRBV12-4 and TRBJ1-1; D might be TRBD1 (5 bases). V lost 5 bases and J lost 7, with 8 bases in between. This CDR3 region has 11 residues.

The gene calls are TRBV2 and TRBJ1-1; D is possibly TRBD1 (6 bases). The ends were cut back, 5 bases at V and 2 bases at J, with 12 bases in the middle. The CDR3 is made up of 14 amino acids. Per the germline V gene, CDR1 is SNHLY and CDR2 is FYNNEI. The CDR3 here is CASSLDRYNTEAFF. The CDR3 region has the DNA TGTGCCAGCAGTCTCGACAGGTATAACACTGAAGCTTTCTTT. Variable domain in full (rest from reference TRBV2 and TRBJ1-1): EPEVTQTPSHQVTQMGQEVILRCVPISNHLYFYWYRQILGQKVEFLVSFYNNEISEKSEIFDDQFSVERPDGSNFTLKIRSTKLEDSAMYFCASSLDRYNTEAFFGQGTRLTVV.

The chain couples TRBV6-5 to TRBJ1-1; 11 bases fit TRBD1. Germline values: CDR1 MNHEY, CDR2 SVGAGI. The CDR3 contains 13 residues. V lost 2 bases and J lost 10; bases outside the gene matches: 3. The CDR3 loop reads CASSYPGTGGAFF. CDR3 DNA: TGTGCCAGCAGTTACCCCGGGACAGGGGGAGCTTTCTTT.

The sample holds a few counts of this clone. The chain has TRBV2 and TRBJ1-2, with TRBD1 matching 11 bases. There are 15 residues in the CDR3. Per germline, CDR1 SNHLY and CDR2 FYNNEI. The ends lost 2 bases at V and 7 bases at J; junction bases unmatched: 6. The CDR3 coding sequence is TGTGCCAGCAGTGAACGGACAGGGGGCGGCGGTGGCTACACCTTC. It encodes CASSERTGGGGGYTF.